Listed below are T cell receptor beta chains from one sample, sequenced in a study of CD4 and CD8 cells across lung adenocarcinoma regions. A single record per CDR3 protein comes from TCRdb applying MiXCR to the PCR reads. The repertoire holds about 12,000 distinct CDR3 sequences, with about 45% as singletons. The material sequenced was CD8+ T cells from the margin of a lung tumor. These receptors were obtained from a male donor with lung adenocarcinoma. The CD4 and CD8 labels of this study may be unreliable. Each CDR3 is given with its conserved first and last residue. The D gene is left open where the match is weak. Rows may omit the clone size; those that give it use once, few, many or a size class.

D gene | J gene | V gene | clone size | CDR3 protein | CDR3 DNA
TRBD2 | TRBJ2-3 | TRBV6-1 | - | CASSGSGRAVNMQYF | TGTGCCAGCAGTGGGAGCGGGAGAGCCGTAAATATGCAGTATTTC
TRBD1 | TRBJ2-7 | TRBV27 | medium-sized | CASSTGGPYEQYF | TGTGCCAGTTCGACAGGGGGCCCCTACGAGCAGTACTTC
TRBD1 | TRBJ2-5 | TRBV5-1 | - | CASTTGGGETQYF | TGCGCCAGCACCACAGGGGGAGGAGAGACCCAGTACTTC
TRBD1 | TRBJ2-7 | TRBV4-1 | medium-sized | CASSPGTVYEQYF | TGCGCCAGCAGCCCCGGGACAGTCTACGAGCAGTACTTC
TRBD1 | TRBJ2-5 | TRBV7-8 | many | CASSSRQGPSETQYF | TGTGCCAGCAGCTCAAGACAGGGCCCTTCTGAGACCCAGTACTTC
- | TRBJ1-2 | TRBV27 | medium-sized | CASSLVRGNNYGYTF | TGTGCCAGCAGTTTAGTCAGGGGAAACAACTATGGCTACACCTTC
TRBD2 | TRBJ2-7 | TRBV7-8 | - | CASSLTSDESYEQYF | TGTGCCAGCAGCCTGACTAGCGACGAGTCCTACGAGCAGTACTTC
- | TRBJ2-5 | TRBV11-2 | - | CASSFRPAAQETQYF | TGTGCCAGCAGCTTCCGACCCGCGGCCCAAGAGACCCAGTACTTC
TRBD2 | TRBJ2-1 | TRBV6-1 | - | CASSELAGGVNTQFF | TGTGCCAGCAGTGAACTAGCGGGAGGCGTCAATACGCAGTTTTTC
TRBD2 | TRBJ2-5 | TRBV6-5 | - | CASSYGTSGGQETQYF | TGTGCCAGCAGTTACGGGACTAGCGGGGGACAAGAGACCCAGTACTTC
- | TRBJ2-1 | TRBV20-1 | few | CSASHSGRPGNEQFF | TGCAGTGCTAGCCACTCGGGGAGGCCCGGCAATGAGCAGTTCTTC
- | TRBJ2-7 | TRBV27 | - | CASGGRGGRDTDTQYF | TGTGCCAGCGGGGGACGCGGGGGCCGTGACACAGATACGCAGTACTTC
TRBD2 | TRBJ2-5 | TRBV6-2/TRBV6-3 | many | CASSYSGLDHNEQYF | TGTGCCAGCAGTTACTCCGGACTAGACCACAATGAGCAGTACTTC
- | TRBJ2-1 | TRBV6-4 | - | CASRDGLDQDTQYF | TGTGCGAGCCGTGACGGCCTAGACCAAGATACCCAGTACTTT
- | TRBJ2-5 | TRBV6-5 | medium-sized | CASSSRGGQETQYF | TGTGCCAGCAGTTCCAGGGGGGGGCAAGAGACCCAGTACTTC
- | TRBJ2-4 | TRBV6-2/TRBV6-3 | - | CASSYGHSVLDKNTQYF | TGTGCCAGCAGTTACGGGCATTCTGTGTTGGACAAAAACACCCAGTACTTC
- | TRBJ2-1 | TRBV6-1 | few | CASSLRTFNEQFF | TGTGCCAGCAGTCTGCGGACCTTCAATGAGCAGTTCTTC
- | TRBJ2-2 | TRBV6-5 | - | CASSSGPGTSELFF | TGTGCCAGCAGTTCGGGGCCAGGTACGTCGGAGCTGTTTTTT
- | TRBJ2-7 | TRBV27 | - | CASSARLARGTDTQYF | TGTGCCAGCAGTGCACGCCTAGCGCGAGGCACAGATACGCAGTACTTC
TRBD1 | TRBJ2-5 | TRBV27 | many | CASSLSTGVGETQYF | TGTGCCAGCAGTTTATCGACAGGGGTGGGGGAGACCCAGTACTTC
TRBD2 | TRBJ2-5 | TRBV25-1 | many | CASSDGGRGTQYF | TGTGCCAGCAGTGACGGCGGGAGGGGGACCCAGTACTTC
- | TRBJ2-5 | TRBV6-1 | - | CASSIRRNHETQYF | TGTGCCAGCAGCATTCGGCGGAACCACGAGACGCAGTACTTC
TRBD1 | TRBJ2-5 | TRBV6-1 | once | CASRGVGGGDQETQYF | TGTGCCAGCAGGGGGGTAGGGGGCGGAGACCAAGAGACGCAGTACTTC
- | TRBJ2-5 | TRBV6-1 | once | CASAGAGGGDKDTQYF | TGTGCCAGCGCTGGGGCTGGGGGCGGGGACAAAGATACCCAGTACTTC
- | TRBJ2-5 | TRBV3-1 | - | CASSQVTSDKVF | TGTGCCAGCAGCCAAGTGACTAGTGATAAGGTCTTC
- | TRBJ2-7 | TRBV27 | - | CASGSRGGGASYNEQYF | TGTGCCAGCGGGTCAAGAGGGGGGGGGGCGTCATACAATGAGCAGTACTTC
TRBD2 | TRBJ2-1 | TRBV27 | few | CASGGDGTYNEQFF | TGTGCCAGCGGGGGGGATGGGACCTACAATGAGCAGTTCTTC
- | TRBJ2-3 | TRBV6-4 | many | CASSDTADSTDTQYF | TGTGCCAGCAGTGACACAGCGGACAGCACAGATACGCAGTATTTT
- | TRBJ2-1 | TRBV6-1 | few | CASRPLPGVGGYNEQFF | TGTGCCAGCCGCCCCTTGCCCGGGGTCGGGGGCTACAATGAGCAGTTCTTC